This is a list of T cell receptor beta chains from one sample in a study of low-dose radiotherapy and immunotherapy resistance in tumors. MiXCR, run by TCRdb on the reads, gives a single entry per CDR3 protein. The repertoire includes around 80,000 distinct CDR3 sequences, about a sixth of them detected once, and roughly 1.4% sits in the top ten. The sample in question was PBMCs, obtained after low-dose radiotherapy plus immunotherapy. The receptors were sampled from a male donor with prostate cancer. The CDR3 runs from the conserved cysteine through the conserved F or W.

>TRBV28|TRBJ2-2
CASSLSPGQGVTGELFF
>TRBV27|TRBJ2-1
CASRKGAPLNEQFF
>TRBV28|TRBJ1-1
CASSLARAGGRAEAFF
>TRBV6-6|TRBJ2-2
CASRPLADTGELFF
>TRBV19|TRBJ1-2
CASSITGPGHYGYTF
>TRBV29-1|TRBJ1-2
CSTWDRGINGYTF
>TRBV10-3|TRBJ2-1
CAISQTSVDNEQFF
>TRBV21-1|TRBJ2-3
CASSPKTQVRYF
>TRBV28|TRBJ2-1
CASSLGREQFF
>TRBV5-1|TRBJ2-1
CASSSGPGGNEQFF
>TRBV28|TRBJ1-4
CASSLQGAPNEKLFF
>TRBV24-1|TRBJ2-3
CATSPDRILGDTQYF
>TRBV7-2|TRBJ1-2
CASSRDTGARYGYTF
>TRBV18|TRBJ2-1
CASSPKTSGSFYNEQFF
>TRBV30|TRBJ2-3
CAWSLRGTGYTDTQYF
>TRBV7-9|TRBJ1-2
CASALQGANYGYTF
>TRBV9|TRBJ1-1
CASSVDPVTDTEAFF
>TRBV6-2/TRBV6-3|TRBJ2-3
CASSYSGGTDTQYF
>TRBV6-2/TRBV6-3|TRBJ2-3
CASSPPRGQLWSTDTQYF
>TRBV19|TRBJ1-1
CASSQGGFLNTEAFF
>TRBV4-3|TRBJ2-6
CASSQDRGSGANVLTF
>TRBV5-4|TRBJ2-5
CASSLFLGREGQQETQYF
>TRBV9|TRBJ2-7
CASSVSDKAYSEQYF
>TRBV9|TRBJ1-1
CASRSISAPEAFF
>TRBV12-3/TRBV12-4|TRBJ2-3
CASSLGVSDTQYF
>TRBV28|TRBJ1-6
CASNSAGRSNSPLHF
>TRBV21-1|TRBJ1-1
CASSKEFGGNEAFF
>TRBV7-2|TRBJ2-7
CASTPSREYEQYF
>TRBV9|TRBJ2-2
CASSGDAHTGELFF
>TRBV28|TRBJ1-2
CASRDRVWGYTF
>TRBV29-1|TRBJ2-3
CSVRTSGHSTDTQYF
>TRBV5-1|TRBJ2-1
CASSLSRMDNEQFF